This T cell receptor beta chain was observed in a study of blood T cell repertoires in COVID-19. Whole-study context: Specimens from acute and convalescent COVID-19 originated in the United States, Italy and Spain.

Profiled with immunoSEQ multiplex PCR; TCRdb holds only in-frame clones, not every one. The repertoire consists of about 24,000 clones, with 85% to 90% occurring once and the leading ten covering approximately 30%. Germline V CDR1 and CDR2: PRHDT, FYEKMQ (reference sequence). Trimming left V 5 bases short and J 3 bases short, with 13 bases between. CDR3 length: 14 amino acids. This receptor was taken from a man in his sixties or seventies with COVID-19, enrolled during active disease. Source material: peripheral blood. The V and J genes are TRBV13 and TRBJ1-2; no clear D gene. This CDR3 reads CASSIGRSYYGYTF. The CDR3 nucleotides are TGTGCCAGCAGCATCGGGAGGTCCTACTATGGCTACACCTTC.